This is a list of T cell receptor beta chains from one sample in a study of cytomegalovirus exposure and HLA in healthy donors. Profiled with immunoSEQ multiplex PCR; TCRdb holds only in-frame clones, not every one. The data show approximately 78,000 clones, about 72% seen once. The sample consisted of PBMCs. The origin of the receptors is a man aged 40-55 years in good health and CMV-seropositive. CDR3s include the opening cysteine and the closing phenylalanine or tryptophan. A D gene is named only where the DNA matches it firmly. A row's size may be missing; if present it is once, few, many or a size class.

D gene	V gene	clone size	J gene	CDR3 protein	CDR3 DNA
NA	TRBV19	few	TRBJ2-3	CASTFSSSTDTQYF	TGTGCCAGTACCTTTTCTAGCTCCACAGATACGCAGTATTTT
NA	TRBV7-9	few	TRBJ2-1	CASSLGSYNEQFF	TGTGCCAGCAGCTTAGGCAGTTACAATGAGCAGTTCTTC
NA	TRBV5-4	once	TRBJ2-7	CASSSDSFAEQYF	TGTGCCAGCAGCAGTGACAGTTTCGCCGAGCAGTACTTC
TRBD2	TRBV13	NA	TRBJ2-5	CASSLAGGTRDQYF	TGTGCCAGCAGCCTTGCGGGGGGTACTCGGGACCAGTACTTC
TRBD1	TRBV6-4	few	TRBJ2-2	CASSEGQDTGELFF	TGTGCCAGCAGTGAGGGACAGGACACCGGGGAGCTGTTTTTT
NA	TRBV14	NA	TRBJ2-2	CASSQDRLAMNTGELFF	TGTGCCAGCAGCCAAGATCGGCTAGCGATGAACACCGGGGAGCTGTTTTTT
NA	TRBV7-9	once	TRBJ2-7	CASNRDIDDEQYF	TGTGCCAGCAACCGGGACATCGACGACGAGCAGTACTTC
NA	TRBV28	NA	TRBJ1-1	CASSERTVNTEAFF	TGTGCCAGCAGTGAACGGACAGTGAACACTGAAGCTTTCTTT
TRBD1	TRBV19	NA	TRBJ1-4	CASRVFQGVTTNEKLFF	TGTGCCAGTAGAGTATTTCAGGGGGTAACAACTAATGAAAAACTGTTTTTT
TRBD1	TRBV5-1	NA	TRBJ1-5	CASSAGGDYQPQHF	TGCGCCAGCAGCGCAGGGGGAGACTATCAGCCCCAGCATTTT
NA	TRBV10-2	few	TRBJ2-1	CAGGGSSYNEQFF	TGCGCCGGGGGGGGCAGCTCCTACAATGAGCAGTTCTTC
NA	TRBV30	few	TRBJ1-5	CAWSPLGQENQPQHF	TGTGCCTGGAGTCCCCTCGGCCAGGAAAATCAGCCCCAGCATTTT
NA	TRBV18	NA	TRBJ2-7	CASSPTGAYEQYF	TGTGCCAGCTCACCTACAGGCGCCTACGAGCAGTACTTC